This T cell receptor (beta chain) came from a study of T cells after yellow fever vaccination. This clonotype was seen many times. Its target is not known. One entry per CDR3 protein, called by TCRdb with MiXCR from the 5' RACE reads. Of around 140,000 distinct CDR3 sequences in the sample, 5% to 8% are singletons; the top ten hold about 0.6%. Findings of the study overall: Though it reached lower strength, the secondary response hit its peak faster, day 5 versus 15.

V was cut by 2 bases and J by 9 bases, with 11 bases left in between. Per germline, CDR1 LGHDT and CDR2 YNNKEL (reference sequence). The CDR3 totals 14 residues. The receptor's source is a man under 40 who received the YFV17D yellow fever vaccine. The rearrangement links TRBV3-1 to TRBJ1-6; no clear D. The sequencing used CD4+ T cells sorted from PBMCs, collected 10 days after the yellow fever booster vaccination. The CDR3 nucleotides are TGTGCCAGCAGCCAACGGGATGTGATTTCACCCCTCCACTTT. It specifies CASSQRDVISPLHF.